This T cell receptor beta chain is drawn from a study of shared clonotypes between healthy human individuals. Overall study context: For every donor, three CD4 naive, three CD4 memory, two CD8 naive and one CD8 memory plates were used.

Authors' analysis steps: ImmunoSEQ sequences covered only the junction and lacked quality scores; filtering therefore differed. Sequenced by immunoSEQ multiplex PCR; TCRdb stores in-frame clones only, minus some. The V and J calls and clone size are taken from that table; D and trimming were inferred from the DNA. This table has approximately 640,000 clones, roughly 91% appearing once. Remarks on this clone: Its target is not known.

Whole-study results and caveats: Sharing across four donors was highest in naive CD4 (about 5%) and lowest in memory CD8 (0.4%). On the whole, naive subsets had larger estimated richness than memory subsets had.

The CDR3 is 17 amino acids. Trimming cost V 2 bases and J 0 bases, with 16 bases left between them. Looked up from germline, CDR1 is LNHDA and CDR2 is SQIVND (reference sequence). This receptor was taken from a man in his late teens or twenties in good health. Some clones in this sample may be carry-over from other donors' samples. The chain links TRBV19 to TRBJ1-1; D might be TRBD1 (5 bases). Input material: memory CD8+ T cells from PBMCs. Noted subset: CD45RO+ cells pooled with CCR7-negative TemRA cells. CDR3 DNA sequence: TGTGCCAGTAGTATATACCCGGGGCAGGGATTGAACACTGAAGCTTTCTTT. Protein sequence: CASSIYPGQGLNTEAFF.